This section outlines one T cell receptor beta chain sequence together with its context. This clonotype has a count of ten or more. There is no known antigen for this receptor. It has no much larger one-base neighbor in the sample; base qualities were not kept. The CDR3 holds 15 amino acids from the cysteine to the phenylalanine. Solely the CDR3 DNA is kept, with 45 bases framed from the first base. V and J are trimmed by 0 bases and 2 bases, and the gene matches miss 3 bases of the junction. The germline V gene sets CDR1 to SGHDT and CDR2 to YYEEEE. Unique molecular identifier barcodes were incorporated into the libraries and were used for clonotype quantification. Qiagen AllPrep DNA/RNA Micro kits were used to isolate total RNA, and an Agilent TapeStation was used to check RNA quality. TCR beta libraries were built by 5' RACE: cDNA synthesis followed by two PCR steps using TCR beta constant-region gene-specific primers. Sequencing of the TCR beta libraries was performed on an Illumina MiSeq platform. Per the authors' processing: Reads were processed with MIGEC, MiXCR and VDJtools. To get a clonotype's frequency, the unique molecular identifiers belonging to that clonotype were divided by all unique molecular identifiers in the sample. Nonfunctional TRBV genes classified in IMGT as pseudogenes or open reading frames, for example TRBV1, TRBV12-1 and TRBV21, were left out. TCRdb ran its own pipeline on the public reads, namely fastp trimming at Q25 and MiXCR clone calling, and kept in-frame beta chains. Each entry is one CDR3 protein sequence, shown with its most common DNA and genes. These V and J calls originate from TCRdb's pipeline instead of the authors' own analysis. Across this sample there are about 20,000 distinct CDR3 sequences, with over 2% seen only once. Of the sample, about 31% falls within the top ten clones.

This entry is derived from a study of beta chain bispecific antibodies for T cell cancers (dated by TCRdb to about 2021). Notes on the research overall: Healthy donor T cells were cocultured with T cell leukemia lines and bispecific antibodies, and TRBV sequencing of the surviving cells was then used to measure how much each TRBV family was depleted. Surface TRBV12 (TRBV12-3) was expressed on Jurkat cells, and surface TRBV5-5 was expressed on HPB-ALL cells.

T cells were expanded from blood mononuclear cells with anti-CD3 antibody OKT3 or CD3/CD28 Dynabeads for 3 to 4 days. The culture conditions for expanded T cells were RPMI 1640 plus 10% fetal bovine serum, recombinant human IL-2 (roughly 95 IU/ml) and IL-7 (5 ng/ml). Each coculture mixed around 50,000 target cells and around 50,000 normal T cells with bispecific antibody in approximately 100 ul and was incubated at 37 degrees C for less than 20 hours. Each bispecific antibody was composed of two single-chain variable fragments, which were expressed in a single-chain diabody format with a His tag. Effector T cells were obtained from healthy human donors, and peripheral blood mononuclear cells were isolated from leukapheresis samples by Ficoll density gradient centrifugation. What the study reported, not specific to this receptor: Cross-reactivity of the anti-TRBV5-5 antibody with TRBV5-6 was attributed to high sequence similarity between the two genes. Leukemia cell line cells were mixed with normal T cells in each sequenced sample, and most of the targeted TRBV signal was derived from the leukemia cells rather than from the normal T cells.

This TCR was sampled from a human donor in good health. Some clones in this sample may be carry-over from other donors' samples. Recombination connected TRBV5-6 to TRBJ2-3, with TRBD2 matching 7 junction bases. Sample: healthy donor T cells cultured with leukemia cells. Here is the DNA: TGTGCCAGCAGCTTGGTGAGCGGGGCCACAGATACGCAGTATTTT. Protein translation: CASSLVSGATDTQYF.